Below, one T cell receptor beta chain is given with its context. From germline, CDR1 is SEHNR and CDR2 FQNEAQ (reference sequence). The CDR3 sequence is 14 residues long. The V end was cut by 1 base, the J end by 7 bases, with 13 bases between. TCRdb keeps only in-frame clones here, not all; method: immunoSEQ multiplex PCR. The sample shows 2 million to 3 million clones, 93% of them seen only once. The source of the sample is a study of shared clonotypes between healthy human individuals. This clonotype was sampled from a man in his late teens or twenties in good health. Some clones in this sample may be carry-over from other donors' samples. The V call is TRBV7-9, the J call TRBJ1-2, with D tentatively TRBD1 (5 bases). The sequenced sample was naive CD4+ T cells from PBMCs. As for subset: CD45RA+ positively selected. For the CDR3, the DNA is TGTGCCAGCAGCTTAGTTCGGGACGGTGGTGGCTACACCTTC. It yields the protein CASSLVRDGGGYTF.